The clone carrying this TCR beta chain was observed many times. Its antigen is still unknown. The CDR3 end lies 3 residues beyond the end of the read and is filled in from the germline J gene. The table came from immunoSEQ multiplex PCR; TCRdb's copy has only in-frame clones and leaves some out. The sample presents about 33,000 clones, none singletons. This specimen comes from a study of T cell clonality in common variable immunodeficiency. Findings and caveats of the study: In common variable immunodeficiency, TCR beta chains reportedly carried fewer deletions and N-nucleotide insertions. TCRbeta clonality was increased in CVID versus healthy controls. Fewer TCRbeta clones were shared among CVID subjects than controls. What drives increased CVID clonality needs T cell subpopulation sequencing.

This CDR3 has 13 residues. V was shortened by 4 bases and J by 5 bases, with 12 bases between the two germline ends. Germline CDR1 reads GTSNPN; CDR2 reads SVGIG (reference sequence). Most patients and controls had Caucasian heritage. The chain employs TRBV30 and TRBJ2-1, with TRBD2 as a possible D gene (5 bases). Source material: peripheral blood mononuclear cells. The source of this sequence is a human donor with common variable immunodeficiency. The CDR3 spells CAWMRTSDNEQFF. The sequenced part of the CDR3 DNA is TGTGCCTGGATGAGGACTTCTGACAATGAG.